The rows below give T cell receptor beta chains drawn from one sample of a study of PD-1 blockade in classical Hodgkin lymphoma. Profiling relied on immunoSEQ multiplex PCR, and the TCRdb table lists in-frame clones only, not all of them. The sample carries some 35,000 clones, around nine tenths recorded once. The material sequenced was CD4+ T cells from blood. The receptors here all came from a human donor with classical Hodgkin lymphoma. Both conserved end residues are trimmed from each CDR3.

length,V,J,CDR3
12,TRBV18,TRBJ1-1,ASSPQGKGYQAF
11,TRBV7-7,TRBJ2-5,ASSLAPLNRLY
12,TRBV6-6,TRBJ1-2,ASSLGGSNYGYT
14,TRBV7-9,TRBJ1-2,ASSLTSPGARDGYT
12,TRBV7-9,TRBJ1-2,ASSQNRQGRGYT
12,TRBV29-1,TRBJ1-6,SVAFAGTNSPLH
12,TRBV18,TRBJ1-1,ASSFGGQNTEAF
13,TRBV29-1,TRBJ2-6,SVEGSPAGANVLT
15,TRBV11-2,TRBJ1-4,ASSLVLRSRRREKLF
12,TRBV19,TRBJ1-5,ASSPTASNQPQH
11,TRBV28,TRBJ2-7,ASRTGQSYEQY
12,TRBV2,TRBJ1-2,ASSEFRGDRGYT
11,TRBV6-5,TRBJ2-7,ASSRDREYEQY
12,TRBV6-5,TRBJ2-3,ASSRDYQGDTQY
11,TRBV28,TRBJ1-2,ASSPSNVGGYT
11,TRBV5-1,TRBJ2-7,ASRTGSSYEQY
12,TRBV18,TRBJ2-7,ASSPPQGSYEQY
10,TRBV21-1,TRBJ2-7,ASSSHLIEQY
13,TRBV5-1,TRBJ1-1,ASSRGKARNTEAF
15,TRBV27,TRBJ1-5,ASSLIRDPGGNQPQH
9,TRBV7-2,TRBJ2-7,ASSPGVEQY
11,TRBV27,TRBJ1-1,ASSLRGNTEAF
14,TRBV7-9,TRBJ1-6,ASSFVLTFANSPLH
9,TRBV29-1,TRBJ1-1,SGTTGTEAF
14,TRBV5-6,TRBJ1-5,ASSPGTGRQNQPQH
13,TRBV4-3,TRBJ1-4,ASSQTGSGGEKLF
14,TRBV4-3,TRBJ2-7,ASSLKPGQGQYEQY